A selection of T cell receptor beta chains follows, all from one sample in a study of shared clonotypes between healthy human individuals. Using immunoSEQ multiplex PCR, the repertoire was profiled, and TCRdb retains in-frame clones only, with some absent. The data show over 2 million clones, roughly 94% seen once. The sequencing sample was made of naive CD4+ T cells sorted from blood. These receptor sequences come from a man between 18 and 29 years old in good health. The CDR3 runs from the conserved cysteine through the conserved F or W. D genes are given only for firm matches. Size is omitted from some rows. Given values are once, few, many or a class for expanded clones.

D	size	V	J	CDR3	DNA
NA	NA	TRBV4-1	TRBJ1-3	CASSQVPGYSGNTIYF	TGCGCCAGCAGCCAAGTTCCGGGGTACTCTGGAAACACCATATATTTT
TRBD2	NA	TRBV7-2	TRBJ2-1	CASSPPGLAFNEQFF	TGTGCCAGCAGTCCGCCGGGACTAGCATTCAATGAGCAGTTCTTC
TRBD1	once	TRBV6-5	TRBJ2-7	CASSYGTGTYEQYF	TGTGCCAGCAGTTACGGGACAGGGACCTACGAGCAGTACTTC
NA	NA	TRBV6-5	TRBJ1-1	CASRQMNTEAFF	TGTGCCAGCAGACAAATGAACACTGAAGCTTTCTTT
NA	NA	TRBV11-2	TRBJ2-1	CASSSGSKSSYNEQFF	TGTGCCAGCAGCTCCGGCAGCAAGAGCTCCTACAATGAGCAGTTCTTC
NA	NA	TRBV5-1	TRBJ2-7	CASSLLSAKSYEQYF	TGCGCCAGCAGCTTGCTTAGCGCAAAATCCTACGAGCAGTACTTC
NA	NA	TRBV9	TRBJ1-6	CASSVVTDNSPLHF	TGTGCCAGCAGCGTAGTAACAGATAATTCACCCCTCCACTTT
TRBD1	NA	TRBV27	TRBJ1-5	CASSLGRGEGAGQPQHF	TGTGCCAGCAGTTTGGGGAGGGGAGAGGGGGCAGGGCAGCCCCAGCATTTT
NA	NA	TRBV6-5	TRBJ1-6	CASSESYSPLHF	TGTGCCAGCAGTGAGTCTTATTCACCCCTCCACTTT
NA	once	TRBV5-1	TRBJ1-4	CASSSGRTNEKLFF	TGCGCCAGCAGCTCGGGACGGACTAATGAAAAACTGTTTTTT
NA	NA	TRBV11-2	TRBJ2-3	CASSLGGPSTDTQYF	TGTGCCAGCAGCCTCGGGGGCCCTAGCACAGATACGCAGTATTTT
NA	NA	TRBV27	TRBJ1-6	CASSFRGRGNSPLHF	TGTGCCAGCAGTTTCCGGGGGCGAGGGAATTCACCCCTCCACTTT
NA	NA	TRBV30	TRBJ1-6	CAWSSEDNSPLHF	TGTGCCTGGAGTTCGGAGGATAATTCACCCCTCCACTTT
NA	NA	TRBV7-3	TRBJ2-1	CASSLTSRDTSYNEQFF	TGTGCCAGCAGCTTAACGTCCCGGGACACTAGCTACAATGAGCAGTTCTTC
TRBD1	NA	TRBV6-5	TRBJ1-1	CASSRGQSTEAFF	TGTGCCAGCAGCCGGGGACAGAGCACTGAAGCTTTCTTT
NA	NA	TRBV6-1	TRBJ1-2	CASSETGPANYGYTF	TGTGCCAGCAGTGAAACAGGGCCGGCAAACTATGGCTACACCTTC
TRBD1	once	TRBV5-1	TRBJ1-3	CASSLGGTGERGIYF	TGCGCCAGCAGCTTGGGAGGGACAGGGGAGCGTGGCATATATTTT
TRBD2	NA	TRBV10-1	TRBJ2-3	CASSEAGGTTDTQYF	TGCGCCAGCAGTGAGGCGGGAGGTACCACAGATACGCAGTATTTT
TRBD1	NA	TRBV6-5	TRBJ1-3	CASSYRTGVGNTIYF	TGTGCCAGCAGTTACCGAACAGGGGTTGGAAACACCATATATTTT
NA	NA	TRBV5-1	TRBJ2-7	CASSLEPYEQYF	TGCGCCAGCAGCTTGGAGCCTTACGAGCAGTACTTC